The 27 T cell receptor beta chains presented below share a single source sample, sequenced in a study of T cells in Graves' hyperthyroidism and ophthalmopathy. Amplified TCR beta CDR3 regions came from RNA transcripts. HTBI primers drove first-round RT-PCR of the TCR CDR3. TCRdb used MiXCR to reprocess the multiplex PCR reads, holding one entry per CDR3 protein. This repertoire shows 450,000 to 700,000 distinct CDR3 sequences, just over 45% found once; its top ten account for about 8%. Material for sequencing was peripheral blood or thyroid tissue (not recorded which). Receptors were obtained from a woman under 30 with Graves' hyperthyroidism.

Many counts were recorded for this clonotype. V gene TRBV2 combines with J gene TRBJ1-4; maybe TRBD1 (5 bases). The germline V and J ends were trimmed by 7 bases and 5 bases, with 17 bases remaining between them. The CDR3 consists of 15 residues. The V gene's germline CDR1 is SNHLY and CDR2 FYNNEI. The CDR3 protein is CASTSTGRRNEKLFF. CDR3 coding DNA: TGTGCCAGCACCTCCACGGGGCGGAGAAATGAAAAACTGTTTTTT.

This clonotype was detected ten times or more. This sequence joins TRBV12-3 or TRBV12-4 and TRBJ1-4; D call uncertain. The V gene lost 3 bases and the J gene lost 6 bases, with 11 bases spanning the gap. The length of the CDR3 is 14 residues. CDR3 sequence reads: CASSFRDVYEKLFF. In DNA, the CDR3 is TGTGCCAGCAGTTTTAGGGATGTCTATGAAAAACTGTTTTTT.

Note on this clonotype: A much larger clone lies one base from this, so it may be a read error. This chain connects TRBV7-2 to TRBJ2-5, with 7 bases fitting TRBD1. Germline V gives CDR1 SGHTA, CDR2 FQGNSA. The CDR3 spans 15 residues. The CDR3 DNA is TGTGCCAGCAGCGTAGGCGGACAGGAAGGAGAGGCCCAGTACTTC. It codes for CASSVGGQEGEAQYF.

This clonotype has only a few counts. V and J are TRBV19 and TRBJ2-1; 14 positions match TRBD2. Trimming cost V 3 bases and J 7 bases; bases outside gene matches: 11. This CDR3 region has 18 residues. Germline loops: CDR1 LNHDA, CDR2 SQIVND (reference sequence). In DNA form, the CDR3 reads TGTGCCAGTAGTATTCTACAGGGACTAGCGGGAGTTTTGAATGAGCAGTTCTTC. It translates to CASSILQGLAGVLNEQFF.

This clonotype was detected many times. J is TRBJ1-5 and V is TRBV6-5; D gene uncertain. CDR3 size: 13 residues. CDR1 is MNHEY, CDR2 SVGAGI, per germline. The V end lost 8 bases, the J end lost 4 bases, and 12 bases lay between the germline ends. CDR3 sequence reads: CASEAWGNQPQHF. The CDR3 region has the DNA TGTGCCAGCGAAGCCTGGGGTAATCAGCCCCAGCATTTT.

V and J are TRBV20-1 and TRBJ2-7; D perhaps matches TRBD2 (5 bases). Per germline, CDR1 DFQATT and CDR2 SNEGSKA (reference sequence). This CDR3 spans 13 amino acids. Trimming pared 3 bases from V and 5 bases from J, leaving 14 bases between. DNA of the CDR3: TGCAGTGCTAGGGGGAGAAACGGGGACGAGCAGTACTTC. Protein product: CSARGRNGDEQYF.

This clonotype was observed a few times. The genes are TRBV7-9 and TRBJ2-7; D is possibly TRBD2 (5 bases). V was cut by 5 bases and J by 6 bases, with 14 bases left in between. The CDR3 has 13 amino acids. Germline loops: CDR1 SEHNR, CDR2 FQNEAQ (reference sequence). CDR3 nucleotides: TGTGCCAGCAGCCTTGTGGGCCGGGGCGAGCAGTACTTC. Amino acids: CASSLVGRGEQYF.

This clonotype was observed a few times. This chain uses TRBV13 with TRBJ2-3; 9 nucleotides line up with TRBD2. The length of the CDR3 is 16 residues. Germline-derived CDR1 and CDR2 are PRHDT and FYEKMQ (reference sequence). The J segment lost 4 bases and the V segment lost 5 bases, leaving 10 bases of the junction unmatched. In nucleotides, the CDR3 is TGTGCCAGCAGCCTTGACAGCGGGAGGATGCCAGATACGCAGTATTTT. It codes for CASSLDSGRMPDTQYF.

The rearrangement links TRBV24-1 to TRBJ2-1; D is unclear. V was shortened by 2 bases and J by 4 bases, with 23 bases between the two germline ends. Germline V CDR1 and CDR2: KGHDR, SFDVKD. CDR3 length equals 19 residues. CDR3 nucleotides: TGTGCCACCAGTGATTCACACGCGGCCAACCCACGTCTTTACAATGAGCAGTTCTTC. It translates to CATSDSHAANPRLYNEQFF.

The rearrangement uses TRBV20-1 and TRBJ2-7; 7 bases are a match to TRBD1. This CDR3 has 12 amino acids. The junction had 5 bases not matched to a gene; V was cut back by 4 bases and J by 5 bases. In germline, CDR1 is DFQATT, CDR2 SNEGSKA (reference sequence). For the CDR3, the DNA is TGCAGTGCTAAGGACAGGTGGGACGAGCAGTACTTC. Protein: CSAKDRWDEQYF.

This clonotype has ten or more counts. The genes are TRBV4-2 and TRBJ2-7, with TRBD2 identical over 8 bases. This CDR3 spans 15 amino acids. V shed 0 bases and J 4 bases; nucleotides not matched to a gene: 5. CDR1 and CDR2 (germline): LGHNA, YNFKEQ. The CDR3 spells CASSQDGTRGYEQYF. CDR3 coding DNA: TGTGCCAGCAGCCAAGATGGGACTAGAGGTTACGAGCAGTACTTC.

At least ten counts were recorded for this clonotype. The V gene is TRBV7-3, the J gene TRBJ2-7; no definite D call. Germline CDR1 and CDR2: SGHTA and FQGTGA. This CDR3 is built from 13 residues. Trimming shortened V by 5 bases and J by 0 bases, and 8 bases separated the two germline ends. CDR3 DNA sequence: TGTGCCAGCAGCCCTAACCTCTCCTACGAGCAGTACTTC. Translation: CASSPNLSYEQYF.

V usage is TRBV20-1 and J usage is TRBJ1-5; 11 positions match TRBD1. The CDR3 runs to 15 residues. V lost 6 bases, J lost 7 bases, and 11 bases stayed unmatched. Germline CDR1 and CDR2: DFQATT and SNEGSKA (reference sequence). CDR3 coding DNA: TGCAGTGCAGTGACTAGCGGGACAGGGGGACAGCCCCAGCATTTT. Amino acid sequence: CSAVTSGTGGQPQHF.

The genes are TRBV7-9 and TRBJ1-4; D is uncertain. The CDR3 sequence is 11 residues long. Per germline, CDR1 SEHNR and CDR2 FQNEAQ (reference sequence). The V gene lost 6 bases and the J gene lost 8 bases, with 7 bases spanning the gap. Here the CDR3 reads CASRPVEKLFF. The CDR3 bases are TGTGCCAGCAGACCCGTAGAAAAACTGTTTTTT.

This clonotype was detected ten times or more. The chain recombines TRBV4-3 with TRBJ2-7; TRBD2 is a possible D gene (5 bases). Germline V gene data show CDR1 as LGHNA and CDR2 as YSLEER. Trimming took off 1 base at V and 0 bases at J, with 19 bases between the two ends. The CDR3 loop spans 18 amino acids. CDR3 bases: TGCGCCAGCAGCCAAGCCATCCTAGAAGACTATCCCTCCTACGAGCAGTACTTC. Its translation: CASSQAILEDYPSYEQYF.

The V call is TRBV6-4, the J call TRBJ2-3, with 8 bases identical to TRBD2. Germline trimming cut 6 bases from V and 6 bases from J; bases unmatched to any gene: 26. Germline V lookup: CDR1 MRHNA, CDR2 SNTAGT. The CDR3 is 20 residues long. The DNA of the CDR3 is TGTGCCAGCAGAAAAGACAGGAACCGACCGGGAGGGCCATTTGTCGATACGCAGTATTTT. This codes for CASRKDRNRPGGPFVDTQYF.

This rearrangement joins TRBV20-1 to TRBJ2-7; D is unresolved. The germline V gene has CDR1 DFQATT and CDR2 SNEGSKA (reference sequence). This CDR3 has 15 amino acids. V was shortened by 3 bases and J by 8 bases, with 23 bases between the two germline ends. The CDR3 reads CSASEARSNQPQQYF. The DNA of the CDR3 is TGCAGTGCTAGTGAGGCGCGGAGCAATCAGCCCCAGCAGTACTTC.

This clonotype turned up a few times. This rearrangement joins TRBV7-3 to TRBJ2-7, with 7 positions matching TRBD2. This CDR3 is 18 amino acids long. Germline V CDR1 and CDR2: SGHTA, FQGTGA. The V and J ends lost 5 bases and 0 bases, in that order; junction bases with no gene match: 16. The CDR3 sequence is CASSPQAGLPGGSYEQYF. In DNA form, the CDR3 reads TGTGCCAGCAGCCCCCAAGCGGGACTCCCCGGAGGCTCCTACGAGCAGTACTTC.

This clonotype was counted a single time. This chain uses TRBV20-1 with TRBJ2-3; TRBD2 aligns across 10 bases. CDR3 length: 18 residues. Trimming at V came to 0 bases and at J to 1 base, leaving 10 bases not matched to a gene. The germline CDR1 and CDR2 sequences are DFQATT and SNEGSKA (reference sequence). The CDR3 protein is CSARDRASGSFGTDTQYF. CDR3 in DNA: TGCAGTGCTAGAGATCGGGCTAGCGGGAGTTTTGGCACAGATACGCAGTATTTT.

This clonotype was counted at least ten times. The rearrangement joins TRBV6-1 to TRBJ2-7; D might be TRBD2 (5 bases). The CDR3 extends over 13 amino acids. Germline CDR1 reads MNHNS; CDR2 reads SASEGT. Trimming pared 7 bases from V and 2 bases from J, leaving 12 bases between. CDR3 DNA: TGTGCCAGCACCTCACGGGAAACCTACGAGCAGTACTTC. Encoded protein: CASTSRETYEQYF.

Ten or more counts support this clonotype. V is TRBV4-3 and J is TRBJ1-6; D uncertain. The V gene's germline CDR1 is LGHNA and CDR2 YSLEER. Trimming stripped 2 bases from V and 10 bases from J, with 9 bases between. The CDR3 totals 13 residues. CDR3 residues: CASSQSVGSPLHF. The CDR3 DNA follows: TGCGCCAGCAGCCAATCCGTTGGGTCACCCCTCCACTTT.

Concerning this clonotype: This may stem from a read error, because a much larger clone lies one nucleotide away. This chain connects TRBV2 to TRBJ1-2; TRBD1 matches 9 bases. The CDR3 has 15 residues. Germline V gives CDR1 SNHLY, CDR2 FYNNEI. With V trimmed by 7 bases and J by 6 bases, 12 bases remained unmatched. CDR3 bases: TGTGCCAGCAACTTTACCAGGACAGGGGTTGATGGCTACACCTTC. Translation gives CASNFTRTGVDGYTF.

A remark on this clonotype: Relative to the germline gene, one junction end is altered; a read error may explain this. The chain links TRBV2 to TRBJ2-7; D may correspond to TRBD1 or TRBD2 (5 bases each). The CDR3 runs 15 residues. From germline, CDR1 is SNHLY and CDR2 FYNNEI. CDR3 residues: CAGSLFGTSAYEQYF. For the CDR3, the DNA is TGTGCCGGCAGTTTGTTCGGGACGAGCGCCTACGAGCAGTACTTC. The variable domain in full, completed from reference TRBV2 and TRBJ2-7, reads EPEVTQTPSHQVTQMGQEVILRCVPISNHLYFYWYRQILGQKVEFLVSFYNNEISEKSEIFDDQFSVERPDGSNFTLKIRSTKLEDSAMYFCAGSLFGTSAYEQYFGPGTRLTVT.

The rearrangement links TRBV2 to TRBJ2-5; TRBD1 might be the D (8 bases). Germline loops: CDR1 SNHLY, CDR2 FYNNEI. There are 14 residues in the CDR3. V lost 6 bases, J lost 9 bases, and 20 bases lay in between. The CDR3: CASRDRERDQPQYF. In DNA form, the CDR3 reads TGTGCCAGCAGGGACAGGGAGCGGGATCAGCCCCAGTACTTC.

J is TRBJ2-7 and V is TRBV5-6; TRBD2 matches 10 bases. The assigned J gene may be wrong: the sequence end matches TRBJ2-1 better. The germline gives CDR1 SGHDT, CDR2 YYEEEE. The CDR3 is 18 amino acids. The CDR3 protein is CASSLAALLAGGRGEQFF. DNA for the CDR3: TGTGCCAGCAGCTTAGCTGCCCTTTTAGCGGGAGGAAGAGGGGAGCAGTTCTTC.

This clonotype was counted many times. The rearrangement uses TRBV24-1 and TRBJ1-5; D uncertain. The CDR3 runs 14 residues. CDR1 is KGHDR and CDR2 is SFDVKD in the germline V gene. The ends were cut back, 3 bases at V and 4 bases at J, with 9 bases in the middle. CDR3: CATSDTRANQPQHF. The CDR3 bases are TGTGCCACCAGTGATACAAGGGCTAATCAGCCCCAGCATTTT.

This clonotype was observed once. A junction end diverges from the germline sequence, so it may reflect a read error. The gene calls are TRBV20-1 and TRBJ2-7, with D perhaps being TRBD1 or TRBD2 (7 bases each). CDR1 is DFQATT, CDR2 SNEGSKA, per germline (reference sequence). The CDR3 is 15 residues long. The CDR3 coding sequence is TGCAGTGCTCCCAGGGGGGGGACAGAACCCTACGAGCAGTGCTTC. Translation: CSAPRGGTEPYEQCF.